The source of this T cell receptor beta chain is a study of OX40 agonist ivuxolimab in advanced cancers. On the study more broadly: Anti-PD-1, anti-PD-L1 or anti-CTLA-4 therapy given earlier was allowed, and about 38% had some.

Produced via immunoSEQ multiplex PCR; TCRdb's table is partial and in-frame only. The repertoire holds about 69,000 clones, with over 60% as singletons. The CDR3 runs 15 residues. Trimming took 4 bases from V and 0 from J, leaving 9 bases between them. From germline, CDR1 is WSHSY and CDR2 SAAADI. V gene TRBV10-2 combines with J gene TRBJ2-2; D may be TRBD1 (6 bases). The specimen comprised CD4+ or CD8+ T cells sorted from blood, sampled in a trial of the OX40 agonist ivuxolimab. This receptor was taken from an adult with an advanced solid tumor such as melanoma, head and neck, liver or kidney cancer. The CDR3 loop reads CASSVTGTNTGELFF. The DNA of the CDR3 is TGCGCCAGCAGTGTAACAGGGACGAACACCGGGGAGCTGTTTTTT.